One and the same sample provided the 7 T cell receptor beta chains below, sequenced in a study of shared clonotypes between healthy human individuals (dated by TCRdb to about 2020). CD8 naive samples were CD45RO-negative cells positively selected for CCR7, giving a CD45RA+CCR7+ population that excluded TemRA cells. Library method: the immunoSEQ multiplex PCR assay. The immuneACCESS repertoire file appears here via TCRdb, limited to in-frame rearrangements. These files lack a portion of the clones; in checked studies, under half of the deficit traces to unresolved V genes, and the cause of the others is not known. For this sample the table gives millions of clones, of which over 85% were detected only once. 0.9% to 1.3% of the sample belongs to the ten largest clones. Source material: naive CD8+ T cells sorted from blood. The cell subset or site tag for this specimen amounts to: CD45RA+CCR7+. The receptors come from a man aged 18 to 35 in good health.

To note about this clone: Other DNA sequences in this specimen translate into the identical CDR3. The chain recombines TRBV5-5 with TRBJ1-1; no clear D. The CDR3 runs to 13 residues. Trimming cost V 0 bases and J 0 bases, with 3 bases left between them. CDR1 is SGHKS and CDR2 is YYEKEE in the germline V gene (reference sequence). DNA for the CDR3: TGTGCCAGCAGCTTGGGCGTGAACACTGAAGCTTTCTTT. This codes for CASSLGVNTEAFF.

The J gene is TRBJ2-7, the V gene TRBV4-1; 7 nucleotides agree with TRBD2. The germline V gene encodes CDR1 MGHRA and CDR2 YSYEKL. The V segment lost 6 bases and the J segment 4 bases; nucleotides outside the gene matches: 15. This CDR3 contains 16 residues. The CDR3 DNA is TGCGCCAGCAGTCAACGCGGGGGAGGGGAATGGTACGAGCAGTACTTC. Protein: CASSQRGGGEWYEQYF.

The rearrangement joins TRBV6-6 to TRBJ1-1; the D is unclear. The CDR3 spans 14 residues. CDR1 is MNHNY, CDR2 SVGAGI, per germline (reference sequence). V was shortened by 0 bases and J by 3 bases, with 8 bases between the two germline ends. The CDR3 protein is CASSYSLGYTEAFF. The CDR3 coding sequence is TGTGCCAGCAGTTACTCGTTAGGGTACACTGAAGCTTTCTTT.

The V and J genes are TRBV7-9 and TRBJ2-7; unclear D gene. The V end was cut by 5 bases, the J end by 3 bases, with 17 bases between. Germline-derived CDR1 and CDR2 are SEHNR and FQNEAQ (reference sequence). The CDR3 length is 15 residues. The CDR3 DNA reads TGTGCCAGCAGCCCCCTCGCAGATTTCTACTACGAGCAGTACTTC. It translates to CASSPLADFYYEQYF.

This chain joins TRBV5-1 and TRBJ1-6, with a possible D match to TRBD1 (5 bases). V gave up 0 bases and J gave up 2 bases, with 9 bases separating them. CDR3 length: 16 amino acids. CDR1 is SGHRS and CDR2 is YFSETQ in the germline V gene. CDR3 nucleotides: TGCGCCAGCAGCTTGGTAGGGGAAACCTATAATTCACCCCTCCACTTT. Encoded protein: CASSLVGETYNSPLHF.

The genes are TRBV10-2 and TRBJ1-1; D remains unclear. V was pared by 7 bases and J by 5 bases, with 11 bases between. The CDR3 totals 12 residues. Germline-derived CDR1 and CDR2 are WSHSY and SAAADI. The CDR3 reads CASTEVRTEAFF. The CDR3 nucleotides read TGCGCCAGCACGGAGGTTCGGACTGAAGCTTTCTTT.

This chain connects TRBV5-4 to TRBJ1-2, with TRBD1 as a possible D gene (6 bases). Germline V lookup: CDR1 SGHNT, CDR2 YYREEE (reference sequence). The CDR3 consists of 14 residues. V was pared by 3 bases and J by 6 bases, with 15 bases between. CDR3 sequence: CASSSSNRVDGYTF. CDR3 DNA: TGTGCCAGCAGCTCTTCTAACAGGGTAGATGGCTACACCTTC.